The 22 T cell receptor beta chains below all came from one sample that was sequenced in a study of blood T cell repertoires in COVID-19. Profiling relied on immunoSEQ multiplex PCR, and the TCRdb table lists in-frame clones only, not all of them. The profile covers about 290,000 clones, with 89% appearing a single time and 8.5% to 14% taken by the ten largest. What was sequenced was peripheral blood. Source of these receptors: a young woman with COVID-19, enrolled during active disease.

The chain couples TRBV27 to TRBJ1-1; 8 bases fit TRBD1. The CDR3 runs 16 residues. Trimming removed 8 bases from V and 3 bases from J; junction bases left unmatched: 14. Germline V CDR1 and CDR2: MNHEY, SMNVEV (reference sequence). The CDR3 DNA reads TGTGCCAGCGGCCGGTTAGACAGGGGCTCTTACACTGAAGCTTTCTTT. The encoded protein is CASGRLDRGSYTEAFF.

The rearrangement joins TRBV25-1 to TRBJ2-7; the match to TRBD1 covers 10 bases. CDR3 length: 13 residues. Germline V CDR1 and CDR2: MGHDK, SYGVNS. After removal of 10 bases from V and 6 bases from J, the junction contained 9 bases not matched to a gene. CDR3 sequence: CATLLTGGIEQYF. The DNA for the CDR3 is TGTGCCACCCTCCTGACAGGGGGCATCGAGCAGTACTTC.

V is TRBV6-5 and J is TRBJ2-1; 9 bases fit TRBD1. Germline CDR1 and CDR2: MNHEY and SVGAGI. The CDR3 is 14 residues long. After removal of 5 bases from V and 7 bases from J, the junction contained 6 bases not matched to a gene. CDR3 DNA: TGTGCCAGCAGTCGGACAGGGGCCTGGAATGAGCAGTTCTTC. Translating it yields CASSRTGAWNEQFF.

V and J are TRBV19 and TRBJ1-2; maybe TRBD1 (5 bases). Per the germline V gene, CDR1 is LNHDA and CDR2 is SQIVND (reference sequence). The CDR3 is made up of 13 amino acids. Trimming shortened V by 5 bases and J by 3 bases, and 10 bases separated the two germline ends. CDR3 amino acids: CASSEGRDYGYTF. CDR3 in DNA: TGTGCCAGTAGTGAGGGGAGGGACTATGGCTACACCTTC.

The rearrangement joins TRBV18 to TRBJ2-3; 13 bases agree with TRBD2. This CDR3 comprises 16 residues. CDR1 KGHSH and CDR2 LQKENI come from the germline V gene. Germline trimming cut 4 bases from V and 1 base from J; bases unmatched to any gene: 2. CDR3 in DNA: TGTGCCAGCTCACTCGGGACTAGCGGGGGCACAGATACGCAGTATTTT. Its translation: CASSLGTSGGTDTQYF.

V gene TRBV7-9 combines with J gene TRBJ1-1; tentatively, D is TRBD1 (6 bases). Germline V gives CDR1 SEHNR, CDR2 FQNEAQ (reference sequence). Trimming left V 4 bases short and J 11 bases short, with 23 bases between. The CDR3 length is 15 residues. DNA for the CDR3: TGTGCCAGCAGCTCCCCTGGTCTTGGGGGCGCGAGGGCTTTCTTT. It is translated as CASSSPGLGGARAFF.

The chain combines TRBV5-8 with TRBJ1-1; D gene uncertain. The CDR3 sequence is 13 residues long. V lost 0 bases, J lost 4 bases, and 7 bases lay in between. Germline V gene sequence: CDR1 SGHTS, CDR2 YDEGEE. CDR3 nucleotides: TGTGCCAGCAGCTTGGATTTAGTCACTGAAGCTTTCTTT. It codes for CASSLDLVTEAFF.

The rearrangement links TRBV11-3 to TRBJ2-7; the match to TRBD1 covers 9 bases. V shed 1 base and J 2 bases; nucleotides not matched to a gene: 6. Per the germline V gene, CDR1 is SGHNT and CDR2 is YENEEA. This CDR3 is 16 amino acids long. DNA of the CDR3: TGTGCCAGCAGCTTAGGTTTGGGACAGGGTCCCTACGAGCAGTACTTC. Its protein is CASSLGLGQGPYEQYF.

The rearrangement links TRBV5-6 to TRBJ2-5, with D perhaps TRBD1 (7 bases). V dropped 2 bases and J dropped 5 bases, with 13 bases sitting between them. CDR1 and CDR2 (germline): SGHDT, YYEEEE. The CDR3 runs 14 residues. CDR3 nucleotides: TGTGCCAGCAGCTTAGCGGCAGGGGGGGAGACCCAGTACTTC. It is translated as CASSLAAGGETQYF.

V and J are TRBV2 and TRBJ2-1; TRBD2 matches at 9 bases. Trimming at V came to 6 bases and at J to 5 bases, leaving 14 bases not matched to a gene. The CDR3 spans 17 residues. Germline CDR1 reads SNHLY; CDR2 reads FYNNEI. The CDR3 bases are TGTGCCAGCAGGGACCTCTGGGGCGGGGGGGCCCACAATGAGCAGTTCTTC. Translation gives CASRDLWGGGAHNEQFF. The full variable domain, rest sourced from reference TRBV2 and TRBJ2-1, is EPEVTQTPSHQVTQMGQEVILRCVPISNHLYFYWYRQILGQKVEFLVSFYNNEISEKSEIFDDQFSVERPDGSNFTLKIRSTKLEDSAMYFCASRDLWGGGAHNEQFFGPGTRLTVL.

The chain recombines TRBV18 with TRBJ1-2, with TRBD1 matching 9 bases. CDR1 is KGHSH, CDR2 LQKENI, per germline. The junction had 7 bases not matched to a gene; V was cut back by 3 bases and J by 8 bases. There are 14 residues in the CDR3. CDR3 coding DNA: TGTGCCAGCTCACCCACCGACAGGGGGGGAGGCTACACCTTC. Translated: CASSPTDRGGGYTF.

This chain connects TRBV18 to TRBJ2-7; TRBD1 might be the D (5 bases). V was cut by 1 base and J by 6 bases, with 10 bases left in between. Germline assignment: CDR1 KGHSH and CDR2 LQKENI. The CDR3 has 13 residues. CDR3 in amino acids: CASSPLDSIEQYF. The CDR3 DNA reads as TGTGCCAGCTCACCACTCGACAGTATCGAGCAGTACTTC.

The gene calls are TRBV27 and TRBJ1-5; TRBD1 matches 9 bases. CDR3 length: 14 amino acids. J gave up 6 bases and V 6 bases, and 6 bases lay outside the gene matches. Germline V gene sequence: CDR1 MNHEY, CDR2 SMNVEV (reference sequence). The CDR3 DNA reads TGTGCCAGCAGCCTACAGGGGGCCGGTCAGCCCCAGCATTTT. It specifies CASSLQGAGQPQHF.

V and J are TRBV18 and TRBJ1-1; possibly TRBD1 for D (6 bases). The germline gives CDR1 KGHSH, CDR2 LQKENI. The CDR3 extends over 13 amino acids. V shed 8 bases and J shed 1 base, with 11 bases lying between them. The CDR3 DNA reads as TGTGCCAGCCCGACAGGAAAGAACACTGAAGCTTTCTTT. Translated, it gives CASPTGKNTEAFF.

CDR3 DNA sequence: TGTGCCATCAGTGGGTGGGCTAGCGGGGCCTCCTACAATGAGCAGTTCTTC. It encodes CAISGWASGASYNEQFF. The J gene is TRBJ2-1, the V gene TRBV10-3; 9 bases match TRBD2. Per germline, CDR1 ENHRY and CDR2 SYGVKD. The CDR3 sequence is 17 residues long. Trimming at V came to 4 bases and at J to 0 bases, leaving 7 bases not matched to a gene.

About this clone itself: This CDR3 is also generated by other DNA sequences in the sample. The CDR3 sequence is CASRVSSYNSPLHF. The CDR3 coding sequence is TGTGCCAGTAGGGTCAGCTCCTATAATTCACCCCTCCACTTT. The chain employs TRBV19 and TRBJ1-6; D unresolved. Germline-derived CDR1 and CDR2 are LNHDA and SQIVND (reference sequence). The CDR3 consists of 14 residues. V was shortened by 6 bases and J by 0 bases, with 6 bases between the two germline ends.

V is TRBV7-9 and J is TRBJ1-5; no clear D gene. The germline V gene encodes CDR1 SEHNR and CDR2 FQNEAQ (reference sequence). Trimming removed 3 bases from V and 2 bases from J, with 11 bases in between. The CDR3 extends over 15 amino acids. The CDR3 region is CASSFTARRNQPQHF. The CDR3 DNA reads TGTGCCAGCAGCTTTACAGCCCGGCGCAATCAGCCCCAGCATTTT. Filled out from reference TRBV7-9 and TRBJ1-5, the complete variable domain reads DTGVSQNPRHKITKRGQNVTFRCDPISEHNRLYWYRQTLGQGPEFLTYFQNEAQLEKSRLLSDRFSAERPKGSFSTLEIQRTEQGDSAMYLCASSFTARRNQPQHFGDGTRLSIL.

The chain couples TRBV29-1 to TRBJ2-5; 11 positions match TRBD1. Losses at the gene ends were 6 bases for V and 5 bases for J; bases not matched to a gene: 5. Per the germline V gene, CDR1 is SQVTM and CDR2 is ANQGSEA. The CDR3 is 13 residues long. For the CDR3, the DNA is TGCAGCGTACCCGGGACAGGGGGTGAGACCCAGTACTTC. Translating gives CSVPGTGGETQYF.

This clone has just a few counts. No DNA is shown, since the ends of the CDR3 on it are uncertain; the CDR3 is the one TCRdb lists. The J gene is TRBJ2-1, the V gene TRBV21-1; the table's D call, TRBD2, has no DNA check behind it. TRBV21-1 is a listed pseudogene. The CDR3 length equals 15 residues, ends included. CDR3 amino acids: CASSWGVGSYNEQFF.

The chain employs TRBV3-1 (or the pseudogene TRBV3-2) and TRBJ2-1; D not resolved. Per germline, CDR1 LGHDT and CDR2 YNNKEL (reference sequence). This CDR3 spans 12 amino acids. The germline V and J ends were trimmed by 0 bases and 8 bases, with 5 bases remaining between them. CDR3 sequence: CASSQELDEQFF. CDR3 DNA: TGTGCCAGCAGCCAAGAACTTGATGAGCAGTTCTTC.

CDR3 DNA: TGTGCCAGCAGTACTCAAAGCTCCCGGCAGGGGGAGTTAAACGAGCAGTACTTC. This sequence encodes CASSTQSSRQGELNEQYF. The V gene is TRBV28, the J gene TRBJ2-7; 7 nucleotides align to TRBD1. In germline, CDR1 is MDHEN, CDR2 SYDVKM. Trimming removed 5 bases from V and 5 bases from J; junction bases left unmatched: 21. This CDR3 spans 18 amino acids.

V is TRBV6-5 and J is TRBJ1-5; 8 bases are a match to TRBD1. CDR3 length: 14 amino acids. The germline CDR1 and CDR2 sequences are MNHEY and SVGAGI. The junction had 9 bases not matched to a gene; V was cut back by 8 bases and J by 6 bases. CDR3 sequence (DNA): TGTGCCAGCGTTGCAGGGGGCGTGGGTCAGCCCCAGCATTTT. Translated, it gives CASVAGGVGQPQHF.